The entry below describes one TCR beta chain. The entry originates in a study of blood T cells in healthy people across ages. Donors were systemically healthy Caucasian individuals from Russia aged 6 to 90 years. Germline V gene data show CDR1 as MNHNS and CDR2 as SASEGT. The CDR3 sequence is 15 residues long. With 7 bases clipped from V and 5 bases from J, the junction kept 6 bases outside the gene matches. Combining a sample-barcoded 5' primer with a J-beta primer mix, a second PCR ran for about 7 to 11 cycles. One entry per CDR3 protein results from TCRdb running MiXCR on the 5' RACE reads. The repertoire has about 1.6 million distinct CDR3 sequences, roughly a third of them found once; the top ten carry 11%.

The gene calls are TRBV6-1 and TRBJ2-3; 13 nucleotides line up with TRBD2. This clonotype was obtained from a woman in her thirties in good health. Specimen: blood. The CDR3 nucleotides are TGTGCCAGCACCGGACTAGCGGGGGTTCAAGATACGCAGTATTTT. The encoded protein is CASTGLAGVQDTQYF.